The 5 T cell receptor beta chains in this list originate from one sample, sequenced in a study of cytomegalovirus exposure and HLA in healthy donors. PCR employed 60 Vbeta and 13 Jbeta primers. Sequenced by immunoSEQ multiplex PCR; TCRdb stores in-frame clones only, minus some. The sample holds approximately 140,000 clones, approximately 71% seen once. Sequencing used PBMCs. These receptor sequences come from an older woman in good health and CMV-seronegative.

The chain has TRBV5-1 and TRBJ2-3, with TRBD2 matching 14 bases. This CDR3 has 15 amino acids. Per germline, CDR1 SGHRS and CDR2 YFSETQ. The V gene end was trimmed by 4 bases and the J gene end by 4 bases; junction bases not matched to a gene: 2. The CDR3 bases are TGCGCCAGCAGCGTGGGACTAGCGGGAGCAGATACGCAGTATTTT. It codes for CASSVGLAGADTQYF.

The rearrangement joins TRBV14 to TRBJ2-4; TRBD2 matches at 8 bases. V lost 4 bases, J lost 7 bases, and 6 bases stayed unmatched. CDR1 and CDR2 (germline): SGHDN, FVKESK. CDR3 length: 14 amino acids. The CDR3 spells CASSLSGSTNIQYF. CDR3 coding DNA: TGTGCCAGCAGCCTGAGCGGGAGTACGAACATTCAGTACTTC.

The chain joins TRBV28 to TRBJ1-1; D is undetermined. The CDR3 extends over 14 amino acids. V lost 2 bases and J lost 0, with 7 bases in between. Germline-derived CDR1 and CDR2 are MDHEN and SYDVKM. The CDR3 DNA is TGTGCCAGCAGTTTAGTGCGGATGAACACTGAAGCTTTCTTT. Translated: CASSLVRMNTEAFF.

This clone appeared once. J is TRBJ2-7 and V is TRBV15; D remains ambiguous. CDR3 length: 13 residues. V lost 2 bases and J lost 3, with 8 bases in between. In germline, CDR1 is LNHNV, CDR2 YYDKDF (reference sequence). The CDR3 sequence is CATSRSLVYEQYF. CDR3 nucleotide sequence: TGTGCCACCAGCAGATCCCTTGTCTACGAGCAGTACTTC.

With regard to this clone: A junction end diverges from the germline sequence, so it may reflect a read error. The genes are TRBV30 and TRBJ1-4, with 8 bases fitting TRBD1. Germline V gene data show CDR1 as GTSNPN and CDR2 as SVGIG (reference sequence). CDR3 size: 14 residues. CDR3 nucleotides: TGCCGCAGGGGGCGACCCACAACTAATGAAAAACTGTTTTTT. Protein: CRRGRPTTNEKLFF.